What follows describes a single TCR beta chain. Antigen unknown. The same CDR3 can be traced to other DNA sequences in this sample. The data derive from a study of cytomegalovirus exposure and HLA in healthy donors. Overall study: Most genotyped donors, about 81% of some 400, had Caucasian-associated genetic ancestry. Whole-study findings and limits: Immune exposure was documented only through CMV serostatus.

The PCR employed 60 Vbeta primers together with 13 Jbeta primers. Some clones are missing from TCRdb's copy, which holds only in-frame ones; the method was immunoSEQ multiplex PCR. The data contain around 140,000 clones, about 75% of them singletons. The sequence was collected from a man aged 25-45 years in good health and CMV-seronegative. Sequencing was done on a sample of PBMCs.

The CDR3: CASSLLGLAGAYEQYF. For the CDR3, the DNA is TGTGCCAGCAGCCTCCTTGGACTAGCGGGAGCTTACGAGCAGTACTTC. The chain combines TRBV7-2 with TRBJ2-7; TRBD2 matches 13 bases. Germline loops: CDR1 SGHTA, CDR2 FQGNSA. The CDR3 loop spans 16 amino acids. V lost 5 bases and J lost 4; bases outside the gene matches: 8.